The rows below give T cell receptor beta chains drawn from one sample of a study of T-cell reconstitution after alpha-beta-depleted transplantation in children. TCRdb re-called the PCR reads with MiXCR, one entry per CDR3 protein. This sample has approximately 200,000 distinct CDR3 sequences; 14% to 15% occur once, and the top ten carry less than 15%. This material consisted of PBMCs from the stem cell graft donor, taken from the stem cell graft. These receptors were obtained from a human donor who donated a stem cell graft to a child with acute lymphoblastic leukemia. Each CDR3 is given with its conserved first and last residue. The D gene is left open where the match is weak. The size field is filled for only some rows; it gives once, few, many or a size class.

>TRBV7-9|TRBJ2-1|-|many
CASSLVIGTDTYNEQFF
TGTGCCAGCAGCTTAGTTATCGGGACGGATACCTACAATGAGCAGTTCTTC
>TRBV20-1|TRBJ2-7|-|many
CSVTVGVGEQYF
TGCAGTGTAACCGTGGGTGTAGGCGAGCAGTACTTC
>TRBV12-3/TRBV12-4|TRBJ1-1|TRBD1|-
CAGSPQGAGEAFF
TGTGCCGGCAGTCCACAGGGGGCGGGTGAAGCTTTCTTT
>TRBV20-1|TRBJ2-1|TRBD2|many
CSARVLLAGAEIEQFF
TGCAGTGCTAGAGTGCTACTAGCGGGAGCCGAAATTGAGCAGTTCTTC
>TRBV4-1|TRBJ1-3|-|many
CASSREISSGNTIYF
TGCGCCAGCAGCCGGGAAATTAGCTCTGGAAACACCATATATTTT
>TRBV3-1|TRBJ2-7|-|few
CASSPWGDYEQYF
TGTGCCAGCAGCCCCTGGGGGGACTACGAGCAGTACTTC
>TRBV7-6|TRBJ2-7|-|-
CASSTGRLGGEQYF
TGTGCCAGCAGTACCGGACGGCTTGGAGGAGAGCAGTACTTC
>TRBV10-3|TRBJ1-1|TRBD1|many
CAISEGGTGAKTEAFF
TGTGCCATCAGTGAAGGAGGGACAGGGGCAAAGACTGAAGCTTTCTTT
>TRBV5-1|TRBJ2-2|TRBD1|many
CASSFTGVRADGELFF
TGCGCCAGCAGCTTCACAGGGGTACGAGCCGACGGGGAGCTGTTTTTT
>TRBV20-1|TRBJ2-1|TRBD1|many
CSARLGTGGGSYNEQFF
TGCAGTGCTAGGTTGGGGACAGGGGGTGGTTCCTACAATGAGCAGTTCTTC
>TRBV20-1|TRBJ2-7|TRBD2|-
CSVIAGLSYEQYF
TGCAGTGTCATAGCGGGGCTCTCCTACGAGCAGTACTTC
>TRBV20-1|TRBJ1-5|TRBD1|many
CSARKTGSNQPQHF
TGCAGTGCTAGAAAGACAGGGAGCAATCAGCCCCAGCATTTT
>TRBV7-9|TRBJ2-5|-|many
CASSLPWGVGETQYF
TGTGCCAGCAGCTTACCGTGGGGAGTGGGAGAGACCCAGTACTTC
>TRBV4-1|TRBJ2-7|-|many
CASSQAGQPTYEQYF
TGCGCCAGCAGCCAGGCGGGACAGCCCACCTACGAGCAGTACTTC
>TRBV5-1|TRBJ2-5|-|many
CASSLRGAEEETQYF
TGCGCCAGCAGCTTGAGAGGGGCGGAGGAAGAGACCCAGTACTTC
>TRBV20-1|TRBJ2-3|-|many
CSASPSFAVGGGRADTQYF
TGCAGTGCTTCTCCCAGTTTCGCAGTCGGAGGGGGAAGGGCAGATACGCAGTATTTT
>TRBV18|TRBJ2-7|-|few
CASSLGVYEQYF
TGTGCCAGCTCACTGGGAGTCTACGAGCAGTACTTC
>TRBV30|TRBJ1-2|-|-
CAWARTARANYGYTF
TGTGCCTGGGCCCGGACAGCGAGAGCTAACTATGGCTACACCTTC
>TRBV12-3/TRBV12-4|TRBJ1-2|-|-
CASSFVPGDGYTF
TGTGCCAGCAGTTTCGTCCCAGGAGATGGCTACACCTTC
>TRBV20-1|TRBJ2-5|-|many
CSKGARGETQYF
TGCAGCAAGGGGGCGCGGGGAGAGACCCAGTACTTC
>TRBV20-1|TRBJ2-2|-|-
CSAGGTNTGELFF
TGCAGTGCTGGGGGAACTAACACCGGGGAGCTGTTTTTT
>TRBV5-1|TRBJ2-2|-|-
CASSFSPHTGELFF
TGCGCCAGCAGCTTTTCCCCCCACACCGGGGAGCTGTTTTTT
>TRBV27|TRBJ2-7|TRBD2|many
CASSTPGGYEQYF
TGTGCCAGCAGTACCCCGGGGGGGTACGAGCAGTACTTC
>TRBV27|TRBJ2-7|-|-
CASSLRYRGGSYEQYF
TGTGCCAGCAGTTTACGTTACAGGGGGGGCTCCTACGAGCAGTACTTC
>TRBV5-1|TRBJ2-1|-|many
CASSPSFGSSYNEQFF
TGCGCCAGCAGTCCCTCTTTTGGTTCATCCTACAATGAGCAGTTCTTC
>TRBV18|TRBJ2-7|TRBD1|few
CASSPLDRDKYF
TGTGCCAGCTCACCACTGGACAGGGACAAGTACTTC
>TRBV7-9|TRBJ2-7|-|-
CASSFLQGEKSYEQYF
TGTGCCAGCAGCTTTTTACAGGGTGAGAAGTCCTACGAGCAGTACTTC
>TRBV5-5|TRBJ1-1|-|many
CASSLQVLDTEAFF
TGTGCCAGCAGCTTGCAAGTTTTGGACACTGAAGCTTTCTTT
>TRBV11-2|TRBJ1-1|TRBD1|once
CASSSSGQGTTEAFF
TGTGCCAGCAGCTCGTCAGGACAGGGGACGACTGAAGCTTTCTTT
>TRBV30|TRBJ2-7|-|-
CACRAVYEQYF
TGTGCCTGTAGGGCGGTCTACGAGCAGTACTTC
>TRBV12-3/TRBV12-4|TRBJ2-2|-|few
CASSSLGAGELFF
TGTGCCAGCAGTTCCTTGGGGGCCGGGGAGCTGTTTTTT
>TRBV9|TRBJ2-2|TRBD2|many
CASSVLGLASVNTGELFF
TGTGCCAGCAGCGTATTGGGACTAGCGTCAGTTAACACCGGGGAGCTGTTTTTT
>TRBV7-9|TRBJ2-7|-|many
CASSLYVSYEQYF
TGTGCCAGCAGCTTATACGTATCCTACGAGCAGTACTTC
>TRBV6-1|TRBJ2-6|-|many
CASSERVSGANVLTF
TGTGCCAGCAGTGAAAGGGTCTCTGGGGCCAACGTCCTGACTTTC
>TRBV10-3|TRBJ2-1|TRBD2|once
CSIGRLAGGPGNEQFF
TGTTCCATCGGAAGACTAGCGGGAGGGCCTGGCAATGAGCAGTTCTTC
>TRBV2|TRBJ1-1|-|many
CASSEFGVRDTEAFF
TGTGCCAGCAGTGAATTCGGCGTCAGAGACACTGAAGCTTTCTTT
>TRBV6-5|TRBJ1-2|TRBD1|-
CASSSPDRQTYGYTF
TGTGCCAGCAGTTCCCCGGACAGGCAAACCTATGGCTACACCTTC
>TRBV7-6|TRBJ2-7|TRBD2|few
CASSLKGLANYEQYF
TGTGCCAGCAGCTTAAAGGGACTAGCAAACTACGAGCAGTACTTC
>TRBV6-5|TRBJ2-1|-|-
CASSYTGSSREQFF
TGTGCCAGCAGTTACACGGGATCGTCGAGGGAGCAGTTCTTC
>TRBV24-1|TRBJ2-2|-|-
CATSAGADTGELFF
TGTGCCACCAGTGCTGGGGCCGACACCGGGGAGCTGTTTTTT
>TRBV5-5|TRBJ2-2|TRBD2|many
CASRFGPSGGDTGELFF
TGTGCCAGCAGATTTGGCCCTAGCGGTGGAGACACCGGGGAGCTGTTTTTT
>TRBV6-1|TRBJ2-5|TRBD2|many
CASSQTSVDQTQYF
TGTGCCAGCAGTCAGACTAGCGTTGATCAGACCCAGTACTTC
>TRBV24-1|TRBJ2-3|TRBD1|many
CATSDPTPGQGMGTDTQYF
TGTGCCACCAGTGATCCTACACCTGGACAGGGAATGGGCACAGATACGCAGTATTTT
>TRBV5-5|TRBJ2-5|-|many
CASSPILPGNWMGTQYF
TGTGCCAGCAGCCCAATCCTCCCCGGGAACTGGATGGGGACCCAGTACTTC
>TRBV5-6|TRBJ2-3|TRBD2|many
CASSYRTLAGGTDTQYF
TGTGCCAGCAGCTACCGCACCCTAGCGGGAGGGACAGATACGCAGTATTTT
>TRBV5-1|TRBJ2-6|-|-
CASSWAGANVLTF
TGCGCCAGCAGCTGGGCTGGGGCCAACGTCCTGACTTTC
>TRBV5-1|TRBJ2-7|-|many
CASSLEGAASYEQYF
TGCGCCAGCAGCTTGGAAGGGGCGGCCTCCTACGAGCAGTACTTC
>TRBV4-2|TRBJ2-3|TRBD2|-
CASSQEREGIDTQYF
TGTGCCAGCAGCCAAGAGCGGGAGGGTATAGATACGCAGTATTTT
>TRBV12-3/TRBV12-4|TRBJ1-5|TRBD1|few
CASSSAGTGIKPQHF
TGTGCCAGCAGTTCAGCCGGGACAGGGATAAAGCCCCAGCATTTT
>TRBV5-1|TRBJ1-1|-|many
CASSLGGRGTEAFF
TGCGCCAGCAGCTTGGGCGGACGTGGGACTGAAGCTTTCTTT
>TRBV6-1|TRBJ2-3|-|-
CASRSSTDTQYF
TGTGCCAGCAGGTCTTCCACAGATACGCAGTATTTT
>TRBV5-1|TRBJ2-5|TRBD2|few
CASSRRTSGYQETQYF
TGCGCCAGCAGCCGAAGGACTAGCGGGTACCAAGAGACCCAGTACTTC
>TRBV29-1|TRBJ2-7|TRBD2|many
CSVEGLAGVVGEQYF
TGCAGCGTTGAGGGGCTAGCGGGAGTGGTCGGCGAGCAGTACTTC
>TRBV10-2|TRBJ2-7|-|many
CASSPRGYEQYF
TGCGCCAGCAGCCCACGGGGGTACGAGCAGTACTTC
>TRBV5-1|TRBJ1-5|-|many
CASSSTPNQPQHF
TGCGCCAGCAGCTCGACACCCAATCAGCCCCAGCATTTT
>TRBV6-6|TRBJ1-1|-|-
CASSTSDVGAFF
TGTGCCAGCAGTACCTCGGACGTGGGAGCTTTCTTT
>TRBV5-6|TRBJ2-2|-|-
CASSLGDTNTGELFF
TGTGCCAGCAGCTTGGGAGATACGAACACCGGGGAGCTGTTTTTT